This T cell receptor beta chain was sequenced during a study of T cells after posttransplantation cyclophosphamide. Study-wide points: Tissue-infiltrating T cells from skin or gut overlapped little with blood T cells. TRB clonality was highly associated with recipient CMV seropositivity and reactivation.

The data were produced by immunoSEQ multiplex PCR, yet TCRdb's version contains in-frame clones alone and is incomplete. Here the sample spans roughly 7,600 clones, roughly four fifths being singletons. Concerning this clone: What it binds is not known.

Cyclophosphamide on days +3 and +4 followed busulfan-fludarabine conditioning and a marrow graft. The sequence came from a female patient aged 40 to 55 who received an allogeneic stem cell transplant from a related donor, was CMV-positive, and had no GVHD. Among the T cells, some may be from the graft donor. The sequences come from CD4+ T cells sorted from blood, collected about 1,200 days after allogeneic stem cell transplant with posttransplant cyclophosphamide.

CDR3 in DNA: TGCGCCAGCAGCCAACGCCTTCGGACAGATCAAGAGACCCAGTACTTC. Translated: CASSQRLRTDQETQYF. The chain uses TRBV4-3 and TRBJ2-5; D might be TRBD1 (6 bases). Germline lookup yields CDR1 LGHNA and CDR2 YSLEER. The CDR3 contains 16 residues. V was pared by 2 bases and J by 2 bases, with 15 bases between.